The next 26 T cell receptor beta chains were all read from a single sample in a study of blood T cell repertoires in COVID-19. Clones were sequenced by immunoSEQ multiplex PCR, and TCRdb holds only the in-frame ones, with some missing. The data hold 250,000 to 300,000 clones, with 70% to 90% observed a single time. Specimen: PBMCs or T cells enriched from blood (not recorded which). These receptors all stem from a man aged 18-30 years who had recovered from COVID-19.

The chain carries TRBV27 and TRBJ1-1; TRBD1 aligns across 7 bases. Germline V CDR1 and CDR2: MNHEY, SMNVEV (reference sequence). The CDR3 has 15 amino acids. The ends lost 5 bases at V and 0 bases at J; junction bases unmatched: 6. The chain's CDR3 is CASSTLTGLNTEAFF. The CDR3 nucleotides are TGTGCCAGCAGTACCCTGACAGGGTTGAACACTGAAGCTTTCTTT.

This clone showed up just a few times. V usage is TRBV19 and J usage is TRBJ1-1, with 7 positions matching TRBD1. The CDR3 extends over 14 amino acids. The trim removed 4 bases at V and 3 bases at J, leaving 5 bases unmatched. Germline-derived CDR1 and CDR2 are LNHDA and SQIVND (reference sequence). The CDR3 DNA follows: TGTGCCAGTAGTACAAGGACAGGACACACTGAAGCTTTCTTT. Protein sequence: CASSTRTGHTEAFF. The full variable domain, rest sourced from reference TRBV19 and TRBJ1-1, is DGGITQSPKYLFRKEGQNVTLSCEQNLNHDAMYWYRQDPGQGLRLIYYSQIVNDFQKGDIAEGYSVSREKKESFPLTVTSAQKNPTAFYLCASSTRTGHTEAFFGQGTRLTVV.

V is TRBV15 and J is TRBJ1-3; 7 bases match TRBD1. This CDR3 is built from 18 residues. V trimming: 3 bases; J trimming: 9 bases; junction bases outside the gene matches: 20. Germline values: CDR1 LNHNV, CDR2 YYDKDF (reference sequence). CDR3 residues: CATSRRVIQGSAVSTIYF. CDR3 DNA sequence: TGTGCCACCAGCAGGCGCGTAATACAGGGGTCCGCAGTAAGCACCATATATTTT.

This clone came up a few times. The chain has TRBV7-9 and TRBJ1-6; maybe TRBD1 (5 bases). V gave up 4 bases and J gave up 0 bases, with 13 bases separating them. There are 17 residues in the CDR3. Germline assignment: CDR1 SEHNR and CDR2 FQNEAQ (reference sequence). CDR3 coding DNA: TGTGCCAGCAGCTCGGTAGACAGTAGCTCCTATAATTCACCCCTCCACTTT. This translates into CASSSVDSSSYNSPLHF.

The chain employs TRBV7-2 and TRBJ2-7, with D perhaps TRBD2 (6 bases). Germline V lookup: CDR1 SGHTA, CDR2 FQGNSA. Trimming stripped 7 bases from V and 3 bases from J, with 16 bases between. The CDR3 extends over 14 amino acids. Written as DNA, the CDR3 is TGTGCCAGCACCCCGACGGGGAGGCTCTACGAGCAGTACTTC. Protein: CASTPTGRLYEQYF.

The table lists this clone with a few counts. The V call is TRBV9, the J call TRBJ1-1; 10 bases are a match to TRBD1. CDR1 and CDR2 (germline): SGDLS, YYNGEE. This CDR3 contains 15 residues. V gave up 2 bases and J gave up 6 bases; unmatched junction bases: 7. CDR3 bases: TGTGCCAGCAGCGTGGTGGACAGGGGGGGAGCTGAAGCTTTCTTT. As protein: CASSVVDRGGAEAFF.

This clone has only a few counts. V usage is TRBV10-3 and J usage is TRBJ1-2, with TRBD1 matching 12 bases. From germline, CDR1 is ENHRY and CDR2 SYGVKD. The CDR3 sequence is 17 residues long. With V trimmed by 0 bases and J by 7 bases, 9 bases remained unmatched. In nucleotides, the CDR3 is TGTGCCATCAGTGAGTCGGCCGGGACAGGGGGCGCGGGTGGCTACACCTTC. Its protein is CAISESAGTGGAGGYTF.

V and J are TRBV14 and TRBJ2-1; 8 positions match TRBD2. The CDR3 sequence is 13 residues long. In germline, CDR1 is SGHDN, CDR2 FVKESK. V shed 4 bases, J shed 13 bases, and the junction held 9 bases outside the gene matches. The CDR3 DNA is TGTGCCAGCAGCCCGCGGACTAGCCCCGCCCAGTTCTTC. This gives the protein CASSPRTSPAQFF. The whole variable domain, remainder taken from reference TRBV14 and TRBJ2-1, is EAGVTQFPSHSVIEKGQTVTLRCDPISGHDNLYWYRRVMGKEIKFLLHFVKESKQDESGMPNNRFLAERTGGTYSTLKVQPAELEDSGVYFCASSPRTSPAQFFGPGTRLTVL.

The chain combines TRBV13 with TRBJ2-7, with 8 nucleotides matching TRBD2. Unmatched junction bases numbered 13, after V lost 3 bases and J lost 6 bases. CDR3 length: 16 residues. CDR1 and CDR2 from the germline V gene are PRHDT and FYEKMQ (reference sequence). The CDR3 bases are TGTGCCAGCAGCTTCAGGACGGGGGGGAACGGTTCCGAGCAGTACTTC. Encoded protein: CASSFRTGGNGSEQYF.

This clone was detected a few times. The chain carries TRBV11-3 and TRBJ2-7; 9 bases align to TRBD1. CDR1 and CDR2 (germline): SGHNT, YENEEA. This CDR3 is built from 13 residues. V dropped 6 bases and J dropped 6; count of bases not matched to a gene: 6. The DNA of the CDR3 is TGTGCCAGCAGTACCACAGGGGGCGGCGAGCAGTACTTC. It specifies CASSTTGGGEQYF. The variable domain in full, with the rest retrieved from reference TRBV11-3 and TRBJ2-7, is EAGVVQSPRYKIIEKKQPVAFWCNPISGHNTLYWYLQNLGQGPELLIRYENEEAVDDSQLPKDRFSAERLKGVDSTLKIQPAELGDSAVYLCASSTTGGGEQYFGPGTRLTVT.

The chain employs TRBV30 and TRBJ2-1; perhaps TRBD1 as D (6 bases). From germline, CDR1 is GTSNPN and CDR2 SVGIG (reference sequence). This CDR3 region has 13 residues. V lost 2 bases to trimming and J lost 8 bases, with 13 bases between them. As DNA, the CDR3 is TGTGCCTGGAGTCCCTCACAGGGTGATGAGCAGTTCTTC. Its translation is CAWSPSQGDEQFF.

This chain joins TRBV3-1 (or the pseudogene TRBV3-2) and TRBJ2-7; 7 bases align to TRBD1. J lost 7 bases, V lost 1 base, and 4 bases had no gene match. Germline-derived CDR1 and CDR2 are LGHDT and YNNKEL (reference sequence). CDR3 size: 13 residues. CDR3 amino acids: CASSQAARGEQYF. The CDR3 coding sequence is TGTGCCAGCAGCCAAGCCGCCAGGGGGGAGCAGTACTTC.

Only one count was recorded for this clone. V gene TRBV18 combines with J gene TRBJ2-7, with D hard to call. The V gene's germline CDR1 is KGHSH and CDR2 LQKENI. V dropped 3 bases and J dropped 5 bases, with 8 bases sitting between them. This CDR3 is 12 amino acids long. CDR3 bases: TGTGCCAGCTCACCCGATCTAAACGAGCAGTACTTC. Its protein is CASSPDLNEQYF.

J is TRBJ1-1 and V is TRBV2; no definite D call. Germline V lookup: CDR1 SNHLY, CDR2 FYNNEI. The V gene lost 0 bases and the J gene lost 7 bases, with 9 bases spanning the gap. The CDR3 is 13 residues long. For the CDR3, the DNA is TGTGCCAGCAGTGAAGCTATCCTAAGTGAAGCTTTCTTT. This encodes CASSEAILSEAFF.

The chain employs TRBV30 and TRBJ2-5; tentatively, D is TRBD2 (5 bases). CDR3 length: 13 amino acids. CDR1 is GTSNPN, CDR2 SVGIG, per germline (reference sequence). V gave up 2 bases and J gave up 0 bases, with 7 bases separating them. The CDR3 sequence is CAWSPGNQETQYF. In nucleotides, the CDR3 is TGTGCCTGGAGTCCGGGGAACCAAGAGACCCAGTACTTC.

The genes are TRBV11-3 and TRBJ2-7; D might be TRBD1 (5 bases). The germline V and J ends were trimmed by 2 bases and 7 bases, with 15 bases remaining between them. Germline values: CDR1 SGHNT, CDR2 YENEEA. This CDR3 is built from 14 residues. The CDR3, as DNA: TGTGCCAGCAGCTTAATCCTAGGAAGGGGTGAGCAGTACTTC. Amino acids: CASSLILGRGEQYF. Combining the CDR3 with reference TRBV11-3 and TRBJ2-7 gives the whole variable domain EAGVVQSPRYKIIEKKQPVAFWCNPISGHNTLYWYLQNLGQGPELLIRYENEEAVDDSQLPKDRFSAERLKGVDSTLKIQPAELGDSAVYLCASSLILGRGEQYFGPGTRLTVT.

The chain links TRBV19 to TRBJ1-1; 8 bases map to TRBD1. There are 11 residues in the CDR3. J lost 8 bases, V lost 9 bases, and 5 bases had no gene match. CDR1 and CDR2 from the germline V gene are LNHDA and SQIVND (reference sequence). CDR3 amino acids: CASRTGTEAFF. DNA of the CDR3: TGTGCCAGCCGGACAGGGACCGAAGCTTTCTTT.

The chain has TRBV28 and TRBJ1-1; maybe TRBD1 (5 bases). There are 14 residues in the CDR3. In germline, CDR1 is MDHEN, CDR2 SYDVKM. Trimming left V 3 bases short and J 2 bases short, with 10 bases between. The chain's CDR3 is CASSFGGGNTEAFF. The CDR3 DNA reads as TGTGCCAGCAGTTTTGGGGGGGGAAACACTGAAGCTTTCTTT.

The chain links TRBV4-1 to TRBJ2-7; TRBD1 matches at 8 bases. The CDR3 is 17 amino acids. Trimming at V came to 3 bases and at J to 1 base, leaving 11 bases not matched to a gene. Germline CDR1 is MGHRA and CDR2 is YSYEKL. The CDR3 sequence is CASSQATGTGDSYEQYF. Here the CDR3 DNA reads TGCGCCAGCAGCCAGGCAACCGGGACAGGTGATTCCTACGAGCAGTACTTC.

This sequence joins TRBV29-1 and TRBJ2-2, with 10 bases identical to TRBD1. The germline V gene has CDR1 SQVTM and CDR2 ANQGSEA. V lost 0 bases to trimming and J lost 0 bases; unmatched junction nucleotides: 10. The CDR3 spans 19 residues. DNA of the CDR3: TGCAGCGTTGAAGATTTCAGGACAGGGGGAGGCGCGAACACCGGGGAGCTGTTTTTT. Protein product: CSVEDFRTGGGANTGELFF.

This clone was observed a handful of times. V is TRBV24-1 and J is TRBJ2-3; D may be TRBD1 (5 bases). The V gene's germline CDR1 is KGHDR and CDR2 SFDVKD. This CDR3 has 13 amino acids. V was pared by 3 bases and J by 4 bases, with 7 bases between. The CDR3 is CATSDAGSDTQYF. The CDR3 nucleotides read TGTGCCACCAGTGATGCAGGGTCAGATACGCAGTATTTT.

This clone occurred once. This chain links TRBV3-1 (or the pseudogene TRBV3-2) with TRBJ1-1, with TRBD1 matching 7 bases. There are 16 residues in the CDR3. From germline, CDR1 is LGHDT and CDR2 YNNKEL (reference sequence). Trimming cost V 4 bases and J 0 bases; bases outside gene matches: 8. The CDR3 DNA sequence: TGTGCCAGCAGCCCCGGGACAGTTGCCATGAACACTGAAGCTTTCTTT. This gives the protein CASSPGTVAMNTEAFF.

The genes are TRBV28 and TRBJ2-7; the match to TRBD2 covers 8 bases. V lost 5 bases and J lost 4; bases outside the gene matches: 10. This CDR3 has 15 amino acids. CDR1 is MDHEN, CDR2 SYDVKM, per germline. CDR3 protein: CASSDPAGVNYEQYF. CDR3 bases: TGTGCCAGCAGTGATCCAGCGGGGGTAAATTACGAGCAGTACTTC.

V usage is TRBV18 and J usage is TRBJ2-7; 9 bases align to TRBD1. The CDR3 contains 14 residues. V lost 2 bases and J lost 5; bases outside the gene matches: 4. The germline V gene has CDR1 KGHSH and CDR2 LQKENI. CDR3 coding DNA: TGTGCCAGCTCACCAGGGACAGGGAGAGACGAGCAGTACTTC. Translation gives CASSPGTGRDEQYF.

The chain is built from TRBV7-3 and TRBJ2-1; TRBD2 agrees at 8 bases. CDR3 length equals 15 residues. Germline V gene sequence: CDR1 SGHTA, CDR2 FQGTGA. After removal of 6 bases from V and 5 bases from J, the junction contained 9 bases not matched to a gene. The CDR3 sequence: CASSFSGKSHNEQFF. CDR3 nucleotides: TGTGCCAGCAGTTTTAGCGGGAAGTCACACAATGAGCAGTTCTTC.

This chain's CDR3 is CASSSRDRGTNEKLFF. As DNA, the CDR3 is TGTGCCAGTAGTTCCCGGGACAGGGGAACTAATGAAAAACTGTTTTTT. The rearrangement links TRBV19 to TRBJ1-4, with 10 bases lining up with TRBD1. The CDR3 spans 16 residues. The germline CDR1 and CDR2 sequences are LNHDA and SQIVND (reference sequence). Trimming cost V 5 bases and J 1 base; bases outside gene matches: 4. The complete variable domain, with remaining parts taken from reference TRBV19 and TRBJ1-4, reads DGGITQSPKYLFRKEGQNVTLSCEQNLNHDAMYWYRQDPGQGLRLIYYSQIVNDFQKGDIAEGYSVSREKKESFPLTVTSAQKNPTAFYLCASSSRDRGTNEKLFFGSGTQLSVL.